This TCR beta chain was captured in a study of blood T cells in healthy people across ages. Donors were healthy Caucasian individuals from Russia aged roughly 6 to 95. With a J-beta primer mix and a sample-barcoded 5' primer, a second PCR ran roughly 6 to 11 cycles. Each CDR3 protein is one row after TCRdb ran MiXCR on the 5' RACE reads. The sample shows about 1.4 million distinct CDR3 sequences, almost 60% of them seen only once. CDR3 size: 11 residues. Germline CDR1 is MNHEY and CDR2 is SVGAGI. V was shortened by 8 bases and J by 13 bases, with 15 bases between the two germline ends. The chain employs TRBV6-5 and TRBJ2-1; no firm D call. This TCR was sampled from a man younger than 35 in good health. Sequences were obtained from blood. CDR3 nucleotide sequence: TGTGCCAGCCAACAGTTTGGTGAACAGTTCTTC. This encodes CASQQFGEQFF.